This TCR beta chain was sequenced for a study of blood T cell repertoires in COVID-19. As for the study in general: COVID-19 samples collected from the United States, Italy and Spain covered acute and convalescent phases.

V gave up 6 bases and J gave up 7 bases; unmatched junction bases: 8. This CDR3 region has 15 residues. Per germline, CDR1 MDHEN and CDR2 SYDVKM. Clones were read by immunoSEQ multiplex PCR, and TCRdb kept only the in-frame ones, dropping some. The data show about 240,000 clones, around 88% seen once. The sequence was collected from a man older than 75 with acute or convalescent COVID-19. The sequenced sample was peripheral blood. The V call is TRBV28, the J call TRBJ2-1; 11 bases are shared with TRBD2. The CDR3 reads CASRESTSGKNEQFF. CDR3 DNA sequence: TGTGCCAGCAGAGAGTCGACTAGCGGGAAAAATGAGCAGTTCTTC.